The 26 T cell receptor beta chains listed next were all sequenced from one sample in a study of radiation and T cells in renal cell carcinoma. Time point denoted: baseline pretreatment blood. Described treatment: 15 Gy SBRT to primary tumor, nephrectomy 4 weeks later. The table came from immunoSEQ multiplex PCR; TCRdb's copy has only in-frame clones and leaves some out. The profile shows 150,000 or so clones, about nine tenths of them singletons. The source was blood, collected from a patient whose treatment included radiotherapy and nephrectomy. The source of these receptors is a woman aged 70-85 years with renal cell carcinoma.

The chain is built from TRBV21-1 and TRBJ1-2. TRBV21-1 is annotated as a pseudogene. The length of the CDR3 is 11 residues. The CDR3 DNA reads as TGTGCCAGCGATCGGGCGTTGGGCTACACCTTC. This sequence encodes CASDRALGYTF.

This sequence joins TRBV6-1 and TRBJ2-3, with 7 bases matching TRBD2. V shed 6 bases, J shed 6 bases, and the junction held 0 bases outside the gene matches. The CDR3 contains 11 residues. Germline V gene data show CDR1 as MNHNS and CDR2 as SASEGT. As DNA, the CDR3 is TGTGCCAGCAGGGGGGGGGATACGCAGTATTTT. Its translation: CASRGGDTQYF.

The chain couples TRBV6-1 to TRBJ2-5; 12 bases are shared with TRBD2. TRBJ2-7 matches the DNA end more closely, so the J call is doubtful. This CDR3 spans 15 amino acids. Germline CDR1 MNHNS, CDR2 SASEGT. The CDR3 region is CASNGLAGRSYEQYF. DNA of the CDR3: TGTGCCAGCAACGGACTAGCGGGGAGATCCTACGAGCAGTACTTC.

This clone has just one count. The chain recombines TRBV7-9 with TRBJ1-1; a weak D match, TRBD1 (5 bases). CDR1 SEHNR and CDR2 FQNEAQ come from the germline V gene (reference sequence). The V end was cut by 5 bases, the J end by 9 bases, with 16 bases between. CDR3 size: 13 residues. The CDR3 spells CASSPTGRGQAFF. CDR3 in DNA: TGTGCCAGCAGCCCCACAGGAAGGGGCCAAGCTTTCTTT. Together with reference TRBV7-9 and TRBJ1-1, the CDR3 gives the full variable domain: DTGVSQNPRHKITKRGQNVTFRCDPISEHNRLYWYRQTLGQGPEFLTYFQNEAQLEKSRLLSDRFSAERPKGSFSTLEIQRTEQGDSAMYLCASSPTGRGQAFFGQGTRLTVV.

CDR3 nucleotides: TGTGCCAGCAGCCCGTATAATTCACCCCTCCACTTT. Its translation is CASSPYNSPLHF. The V call is TRBV7-3, the J call TRBJ1-6; D unclear. The length of the CDR3 is 12 residues. CDR1 is SGHTA and CDR2 is FQGTGA in the germline V gene. V lost 5 bases, J lost 4 bases, and 3 bases lay in between.

The rearrangement links TRBV27 to TRBJ2-5, with TRBD1 matching over 8 bases. With 5 bases clipped from V and 4 bases from J, the junction kept 9 bases outside the gene matches. The CDR3 extends over 15 amino acids. CDR1 MNHEY and CDR2 SMNVEV come from the germline V gene (reference sequence). CDR3 sequence: CASSPRTGGRETQYF. The CDR3 nucleotides are TGTGCCAGCAGTCCTCGAACAGGGGGAAGAGAGACCCAGTACTTC.

The chain joins TRBV19 to TRBJ1-3, with a possible D match to TRBD1 (5 bases). The germline CDR1 and CDR2 sequences are LNHDA and SQIVND (reference sequence). The CDR3 consists of 16 residues. V was shortened by 3 bases and J by 0 bases, with 12 bases between the two germline ends. The CDR3 DNA reads as TGTGCCAGTAGTATTGGGGGGTCCAGCTCTGGAAACACCATATATTTT. Protein product: CASSIGGSSSGNTIYF.

V usage is TRBV6-5 and J usage is TRBJ1-1; D ambiguous. Germline CDR1 and CDR2: MNHEY and SVGAGI. The germline V and J ends were trimmed by 6 bases and 3 bases, with 14 bases remaining between them. The CDR3 spans 14 residues. The CDR3 loop reads CASSLGGRDTEAFF. CDR3 DNA: TGTGCCAGCAGCCTAGGCGGTAGGGACACTGAAGCTTTCTTT.

The V gene is TRBV2, the J gene TRBJ1-3, with D possibly being TRBD1 (6 bases). Looked up from germline, CDR1 is SNHLY and CDR2 is FYNNEI. This CDR3 is built from 14 residues. V lost 4 bases to trimming and J lost 2 bases, with 9 bases between them. The CDR3 DNA reads as TGTGCCAGCAGTGGTCCAGGGGCTGGAAACACCATATATTTT. Amino acid sequence: CASSGPGAGNTIYF.

This chain connects TRBV11-1 to TRBJ1-2; D gene ambiguous. From germline, CDR1 is SGHAT and CDR2 FQDESV (reference sequence). The CDR3 spans 14 residues. V shed 1 base and J shed 3 bases, with 9 bases lying between them. The CDR3 bases are TGTGCCAGCAGCTTAGGGCCGGAATACTATGGCTACACCTTC. Translated: CASSLGPEYYGYTF. Drawing the rest from reference TRBV11-1 and TRBJ1-2, the complete variable domain is EAEVAQSPRYKITEKSQAVAFWCDPISGHATLYWYRQILGQGPELLVQFQDESVVDDSQLPKDRFSAERLKGVDSTLKIQPAELGDSAMYLCASSLGPEYYGYTFGSGTRLTVV.

The chain uses TRBV7-6 and TRBJ1-3, with TRBD1 identical over 8 bases. V shed 4 bases and J 0 bases; nucleotides not matched to a gene: 11. The CDR3 length is 18 residues. From germline, CDR1 is SGHVS and CDR2 FNYEAQ. CDR3: CASSWRLTGAPSGNTIYF. The CDR3 DNA is TGTGCCAGCAGCTGGCGACTGACAGGGGCACCCTCTGGAAACACCATATATTTT.

The chain has TRBV5-1 and TRBJ2-2, with D possibly matching TRBD1 (5 bases). Trimming shortened V by 4 bases and J by 4 bases, and 11 bases separated the two germline ends. Germline assignment: CDR1 SGHRS and CDR2 YFSETQ. CDR3 length equals 14 residues. CDR3 region: CASSVRQSTGELFF. As DNA, the CDR3 is TGCGCCAGCAGCGTCAGACAGAGCACCGGGGAGCTGTTTTTT.

The DNA of the CDR3 is TGTGCCAGTAGTATAACTGGTCGACAGAGCGGATCACCCCTCCACTTT. As protein: CASSITGRQSGSPLHF. The V gene is TRBV19, the J gene TRBJ1-6; D possibly corresponds to TRBD1 (5 bases). Trimming took off 2 bases at V and 10 bases at J, with 18 bases between the two ends. Germline values: CDR1 LNHDA, CDR2 SQIVND (reference sequence). The CDR3 has 16 residues. The variable domain in full, completed from reference TRBV19 and TRBJ1-6, reads DGGITQSPKYLFRKEGQNVTLSCEQNLNHDAMYWYRQDPGQGLRLIYYSQIVNDFQKGDIAEGYSVSREKKESFPLTVTSAQKNPTAFYLCASSITGRQSGSPLHFGNGTRLTVT.

The rearrangement links TRBV27 to TRBJ1-2, with 8 bases matching TRBD1. The CDR3 sequence is 12 residues long. The J segment lost 8 bases and the V segment lost 5 bases, leaving 4 bases of the junction unmatched. Germline CDR1 MNHEY, CDR2 SMNVEV (reference sequence). The CDR3 nucleotides read TGTGCCAGCAGTGCCGACAGGGGCGGCTACACCTTC. Translating it yields CASSADRGGYTF.

The chain recombines TRBV11-3 with TRBJ2-7; no firm D call. V was shortened by 2 bases and J by 4 bases, with 9 bases between the two germline ends. Per germline, CDR1 SGHNT and CDR2 YENEEA. The CDR3 is 13 residues long. CDR3 loop: CASSLRGRYEQYF. In DNA form, the CDR3 reads TGTGCCAGCAGCTTAAGAGGAAGGTACGAGCAGTACTTC.

This clone was counted once. Other DNA sequences in this specimen translate into the identical CDR3. V usage is TRBV5-1 and J usage is TRBJ1-4, with D hard to call. Trimming stripped 0 bases from V and 1 base from J, with 4 bases between. Germline CDR1 is SGHRS and CDR2 is YFSETQ. The CDR3 is 14 amino acids. CDR3 loop: CASSLGGTNEKLFF. The CDR3 DNA reads as TGCGCCAGCAGCTTGGGGGGAACTAATGAAAAACTGTTTTTT.

A single count supports this clone. The chain joins TRBV23-1 to TRBJ2-7, with 10 bases lining up with TRBD1. TRBV23-1 is classed as an ORF, of uncertain function. This CDR3 has 19 amino acids. V lost 0 bases and J lost 3; bases outside the gene matches: 14. CDR3 residues: CASSQSKGKGTGDIYEQYF. The CDR3, as DNA: TGCGCCAGCAGTCAATCGAAGGGGAAAGGGACAGGGGATATCTACGAGCAGTACTTC.

The V gene is TRBV6-1, the J gene TRBJ1-2; 8 bases align to TRBD1. The J segment lost 7 bases and the V segment lost 8 bases, leaving 12 bases of the junction unmatched. The CDR3 runs 14 residues. Germline V gene sequence: CDR1 MNHNS, CDR2 SASEGT. The CDR3 protein is CASGQYQGAVGYTF. The CDR3 nucleotides read TGTGCCAGCGGACAATACCAGGGGGCGGTTGGCTACACCTTC.

The V call is TRBV6-5, the J call TRBJ1-6; TRBD1 matches at 7 bases. The CDR3 is 15 residues long. Trimming cost V 4 bases and J 8 bases; bases outside gene matches: 8. The V gene's germline CDR1 is MNHEY and CDR2 SVGAGI. This CDR3 is CASSSLQGPDSPLHF. The CDR3 nucleotides are TGTGCCAGCAGTTCCTTACAGGGGCCGGATTCACCCCTCCACTTT.

This sequence joins TRBV18 and TRBJ1-6; D unresolved. This CDR3 has 13 residues. The germline gives CDR1 KGHSH, CDR2 LQKENI. The germline V and J ends were trimmed by 3 bases and 5 bases, with 5 bases remaining between them. The CDR3 protein is CASSPLDNSPLHF. The CDR3 bases are TGTGCCAGCTCACCCCTAGATAATTCACCCCTCCACTTT. The full variable domain, in which reference TRBV18 and TRBJ1-6 provide the parts outside the CDR3, is NAGVMQNPRHLVRRRGQEARLRCSPMKGHSHVYWYRQLPEEGLKFMVYLQKENIIDESGMPKERFSAEFPKEGPSILRIQQVVRGDSAAYFCASSPLDNSPLHFGNGTRLTVT.

The rearrangement joins TRBV7-2 to TRBJ2-7, with 7 bases identical to TRBD1. This CDR3 has 16 amino acids. The germline CDR1 and CDR2 sequences are SGHTA and FQGNSA. Trimming cost V 5 bases and J 3 bases; bases outside gene matches: 13. The CDR3 DNA follows: TGTGCCAGCAGCCTCCCGGGACAGCCTTCGTACTACGAGCAGTACTTC. This codes for CASSLPGQPSYYEQYF.

V and J are TRBV7-7 and TRBJ2-1; 12 bases align to TRBD2. Germline loops: CDR1 SSHAT, CDR2 FNYEAQ (reference sequence). The length of the CDR3 is 16 residues. The CDR3 DNA follows: TGTGCTAGCGGTCGCCTAGCGGGGGGGGACTACAATGAGCAGTTCTTC. Protein: CASGRLAGGDYNEQFF.

The genes are TRBV28 and TRBJ1-6; 8 nucleotides align to TRBD1. The CDR3 spans 15 residues. The ends lost 5 bases at V and 9 bases at J; junction bases unmatched: 9. The germline V gene encodes CDR1 MDHEN and CDR2 SYDVKM. The CDR3: CASSPLTGEGSPLHF. The CDR3 DNA is TGTGCCAGCAGTCCCTTGACAGGGGAGGGTTCACCCCTCCACTTT.

The chain joins TRBV5-1 to TRBJ2-5; 9 nucleotides match TRBD2. Germline V gene lookup returns CDR1 SGHRS and CDR2 YFSETQ. J was trimmed by 2 bases and V by 2 bases; bases with no gene match: 4. This CDR3 is 15 amino acids long. The chain's CDR3 is CASSFGAGGQETQYF. In DNA, the CDR3 is TGCGCCAGCAGCTTTGGAGCGGGGGGTCAAGAGACCCAGTACTTC.

This clone occurred once. The chain uses TRBV6-1 and TRBJ2-7; no reliable D call. There are 11 residues in the CDR3. Germline CDR1 reads MNHNS; CDR2 reads SASEGT. V lost 1 base and J lost 8, with 6 bases in between. The CDR3 loop reads CASSEGLQQYF. Here the CDR3 DNA reads TGTGCCAGCAGTGAAGGCCTCCAGCAGTACTTC.

V and J are TRBV6-6 and TRBJ1-5, with a weak D call TRBD1 (6 bases). The CDR3 is 13 amino acids. Per germline, CDR1 MNHNY and CDR2 SVGAGI (reference sequence). Trimming took off 8 bases at V and 4 bases at J, with 12 bases between the two ends. CDR3: CASGQGRNQPQHF. DNA for the CDR3: TGTGCCAGCGGGCAGGGGCGTAATCAGCCCCAGCATTTT.